The sequence of this TCR beta chain was determined in a study of T cell responses to AZD1222 COVID-19 vaccine. The data were produced by immunoSEQ multiplex PCR, yet TCRdb's version contains in-frame clones alone and is incomplete. The table records over 80,000 clones, approximately 92% of them present only once. Regarding this clone: Its matching antigen is unknown.

The junction had 7 bases not matched to a gene; V was cut back by 7 bases and J by 2 bases. CDR3 length: 16 residues. Germline CDR1 SNHLY, CDR2 FYNNEI. Study-level points and caveats: The study found Spike-specific TCR breadth and depth rose after two AZD1222 doses. Only 6 or 7 individuals given AZD1222 were seropositive at baseline.

This chain connects TRBV2 to TRBJ2-1, with TRBD2 identical over 11 bases. The origin of this receptor is an adult in good health. Sequenced here: peripheral blood, sampled on day 0 of AZD1222 vaccination. CDR3 residues: CASIRTSGSTYNEQFF. CDR3 nucleotide sequence: TGTGCCAGCATAAGAACTAGCGGGAGTACCTACAATGAGCAGTTCTTC. Combining the CDR3 with reference TRBV2 and TRBJ2-1 gives the whole variable domain EPEVTQTPSHQVTQMGQEVILRCVPISNHLYFYWYRQILGQKVEFLVSFYNNEISEKSEIFDDQFSVERPDGSNFTLKIRSTKLEDSAMYFCASIRTSGSTYNEQFFGPGTRLTVL.